A selection of T cell receptor beta chains follows, all from one sample in a study of T cell repertoires in cytomegalovirus infection. TCRdb recomputed calls from the reads with MiXCR, one row per CDR3 protein. This table has tens of thousands of distinct CDR3 sequences, approximately 22% appearing once. Their specific antigens are unknown. The starting material was CD8+ T cells from cultured PBMCs, obtained from culture after CMV antigen stimulation. These receptors were collected from a human donor in good health (CMV status not recorded). Some clones in this sample may be carry-over from other donors' samples. Both conserved end residues are part of each CDR3. D genes are given only for firm matches. Clone size is not always given. Where it is, it says once, few, many or a class for expanded clones.

J,V,D,size,CDR3,DNA
TRBJ1-5,TRBV7-9,-,-,CASSSAVSDQPQHF,TGTGCCAGCAGCTCGGCAGTATCAGATCAGCCCCAGCATTTT
TRBJ1-1,TRBV11-2,-,few,CASSLGVSSPNTEAFF,TGTGCCAGCAGCTTAGGGGTATCCTCCCCGAACACTGAAGCTTTCTTT
TRBJ1-2,TRBV7-9,-,few,CASRQGDYGYTF,TGTGCCAGCAGACAAGGGGACTATGGCTACACCTTC
TRBJ1-2,TRBV2,-,-,CASSEGGPWGYTF,TGTGCCAGCAGTGAAGGGGGGCCCTGGGGCTACACCTTC
TRBJ2-7,TRBV10-2,TRBD1,few,CASDPGTDSYEQYF,TGCGCCAGCGATCCTGGGACAGACTCCTACGAGCAGTACTTC
TRBJ1-1,TRBV20-1,TRBD1,-,CSASPGTGDTEAFF,TGCAGTGCTAGCCCCGGGACAGGGGACACTGAAGCTTTCTTT
TRBJ2-7,TRBV12-3/TRBV12-4,-,-,CASRSLYEQYF,TGTGCCAGCAGATCTCTCTACGAGCAGTACTTC
TRBJ2-1,TRBV14,-,-,CASSRRISSYNEQFF,TGTGCCAGCAGCCGCAGGATTAGCTCCTACAATGAGCAGTTCTTC
TRBJ2-7,TRBV7-2,-,few,CASSPLLDEQYF,TGTGCCAGCAGCCCCCTCTTGGACGAGCAGTACTTC
TRBJ2-7,TRBV7-9,-,many,CASSFSGDYEQYF,TGTGCCAGCAGCTTCTCAGGGGACTACGAGCAGTACTTC
TRBJ2-1,TRBV7-8,-,few,CASSPDRYEQFF,TGTGCCAGCAGCCCCGACAGATATGAGCAGTTCTTC
TRBJ2-7,TRBV4-3,TRBD2,-,CASSQDLVLAGVGYEQYF,TGCGCCAGCAGCCAAGATCTTGTACTAGCGGGGGTAGGGTACGAGCAGTACTTC
TRBJ2-7,TRBV7-2,-,many,CASSLRDSPAYEQYF,TGTGCCAGCAGCTTAAGGGACTCTCCCGCCTACGAGCAGTACTTC
TRBJ1-4,TRBV12-3/TRBV12-4,-,-,CASSTDHSATNEKLFF,TGTGCCAGCAGCACTGACCATTCCGCAACTAATGAAAAACTGTTTTTT
TRBJ2-7,TRBV6-8,-,few,CASSPLKGAAYEQYF,TGTGCCAGCAGTCCTCTCAAAGGGGCGGCCTACGAGCAGTACTTC
TRBJ2-1,TRBV4-1,-,few,CASSQADTGPLYNEQFF,TGCGCCAGCAGCCAGGCGGACACTGGCCCCCTTTACAATGAGCAGTTCTTC
TRBJ2-1,TRBV7-8,TRBD2,-,CASSLASGTDEQFF,TGTGCCAGCAGTCTTGCTAGCGGAACCGATGAGCAGTTCTTC
TRBJ2-7,TRBV19,TRBD2,few,CASSMELGGAPREQYF,TGTGCCAGTAGTATGGAACTCGGGGGGGCCCCACGCGAGCAGTACTTC
TRBJ1-1,TRBV5-6,-,few,CASSFANGGAFF,TGTGCCAGCAGCTTCGCCAATGGAGGAGCTTTCTTT
TRBJ1-3,TRBV4-1,-,-,CASSQETGSINTIYF,TGCGCCAGCAGCCAAGAGACGGGATCTATAAACACCATATATTTT
TRBJ2-3,TRBV7-2,-,-,CASSPGWDTQYF,TGTGCCAGCAGCCCGGGGTGGGATACGCAGTATTTT
TRBJ1-5,TRBV6-1,-,-,CASGPMTDYSNQPQHF,TGTGCCAGCGGTCCTATGACAGATTATAGCAATCAGCCCCAGCATTTT
TRBJ1-2,TRBV12-3/TRBV12-4,TRBD1,-,CASSLQGVAGYTF,TGTGCCAGCAGTTTACAGGGGGTGGCTGGCTACACCTTC
TRBJ1-4,TRBV7-8,-,-,CASSLATSTGTTNEKLFF,TGTGCCAGCAGCCTGGCCACCTCGACAGGAACAACTAATGAAAAACTGTTTTTT
TRBJ1-2,TRBV12-3/TRBV12-4,TRBD1,few,CASSLAHPGQGDYGYTF,TGTGCCAGCAGTTTAGCCCACCCGGGACAGGGGGACTATGGCTACACCTTC
TRBJ2-2,TRBV20-1,TRBD1,-,CSARDRQGAISTTGELFF,TGCAGTGCTAGAGATCGCCAGGGGGCGATATCGACCACCGGGGAGCTGTTTTTT
TRBJ1-1,TRBV27,-,-,CASSLKRGGNTEAFF,TGTGCCAGCAGTTTAAAGAGAGGGGGGAACACTGAAGCTTTCTTT
TRBJ1-6,TRBV7-2,TRBD1,few,CASTRGGGNNSPLHF,TGTGCCAGCACCAGGGGGGGCGGAAATAATTCACCCCTCCACTTT
TRBJ1-5,TRBV4-1,-,-,CASSQARTGNQPQHF,TGCGCCAGCAGCCAAGCACGGACGGGGAATCAGCCCCAGCATTTT
TRBJ1-1,TRBV7-9,-,-,CASSLWEESRPFF,TGTGCCAGCAGCTTGTGGGAAGAATCCCGACCTTTCTTT
TRBJ2-1,TRBV7-2,-,-,CASSRPGVVAEQFF,TGTGCCAGCAGTCGTCCAGGGGTTGTGGCTGAGCAGTTCTTC
TRBJ1-2,TRBV30,-,-,CAWSVRVPPGYTF,TGTGCCTGGAGTGTACGCGTGCCGCCGGGCTACACCTTC
TRBJ2-2,TRBV12-3/TRBV12-4,-,few,CASRFSTGELFF,TGTGCCAGCAGGTTCAGTACCGGGGAGCTGTTTTTT
TRBJ2-7,TRBV4-1,TRBD2,-,CASSQDWGLAVYEQYF,TGCGCCAGCAGCCAAGATTGGGGACTAGCGGTCTACGAGCAGTACTTC
TRBJ2-3,TRBV27,TRBD2,-,CASSLIRVAGSSTDTQYF,TGTGCCAGCAGCCTGATTAGGGTAGCGGGAAGCAGCACAGATACGCAGTATTTT
TRBJ1-1,TRBV2,-,few,CASSSGPLNTEAFF,TGTGCCAGCAGCTCGGGACCGCTGAACACTGAAGCTTTCTTT
TRBJ2-6,TRBV7-2,-,few,CASSLATGAGANVLTF,TGTGCCAGCAGCTTAGCGACGGGGGCGGGGGCCAACGTCCTGACTTTC
TRBJ1-5,TRBV12-3/TRBV12-4,TRBD1,few,CASSFPGGQPQHF,TGTGCCAGCAGTTTTCCAGGGGGTCAGCCCCAGCATTTT
TRBJ1-1,TRBV7-8,TRBD1,many,CASSSPTGRTEAFF,TGTGCCAGCAGCTCTCCGACAGGGCGGACTGAAGCTTTCTTT
TRBJ2-7,TRBV7-6,TRBD1,few,CASSLAGDREDYEQYF,TGTGCCAGCAGCTTAGCGGGCGACAGGGAAGACTACGAGCAGTACTTC
TRBJ2-1,TRBV6-5,TRBD1,few,CASSYAGQGSYNEQFF,TGTGCCAGCAGTTATGCGGGACAGGGCAGCTACAATGAGCAGTTCTTC
TRBJ2-7,TRBV14,TRBD1,few,CASSGTGVYEQYF,TGTGCCAGCAGCGGGACAGGGGTCTACGAGCAGTACTTC
TRBJ1-5,TRBV27,-,few,CASSRAGQPHQPQHF,TGTGCCAGCAGCAGGGCAGGACAGCCCCATCAGCCCCAGCATTTT
TRBJ2-3,TRBV7-9,TRBD2,-,CASSLRSGLAGALADTQYF,TGTGCCAGCAGCTTACGTTCAGGACTAGCGGGGGCTCTAGCAGATACGCAGTATTTT
TRBJ1-3,TRBV7-6,-,-,CASSLVAGEDGNTIYF,TGTGCCAGCAGCTTAGTGGCAGGGGAAGACGGAAACACCATATATTTT
TRBJ2-3,TRBV6-8,-,few,CASSPFPGYPDTQYF,TGTGCCAGCAGTCCTTTCCCAGGGTACCCAGATACGCAGTATTTT
TRBJ2-1,TRBV7-2,-,many,CASSLVGGDNEQFF,TGTGCCAGCAGCTTAGTAGGAGGGGATAATGAGCAGTTCTTC
TRBJ2-2,TRBV12-3/TRBV12-4,-,few,CASTIRGDGVAGELFF,TGTGCCAGCACCATTAGGGGGGACGGAGTAGCCGGGGAGCTGTTTTTT
TRBJ2-3,TRBV7-9,-,-,CASSIAAPTDTQYF,TGTGCCAGCAGCATAGCGGCCCCCACAGATACGCAGTATTTT
TRBJ1-1,TRBV4-1,-,many,CASSQASRVEAFF,TGCGCCAGCAGCCAAGCCTCGCGGGTGGAAGCTTTCTTT